This T cell receptor (beta chain) was recorded in a study of T cells in Graves' hyperthyroidism and ophthalmopathy. Study conclusions and caveats: A model of 13 V-J features distinguished ophthalmopathy from stable hyperthyroidism.

Diagnosing involved the use of clinical symptoms, serum thyroxine and TRAb, thyroid ultrasound and orbital computed tomography. As to this clonotype: Antigen specificity is unknown.

CDR3 length: 13 residues. Trimming shortened V by 1 base and J by 6 bases, and 9 bases separated the two germline ends. RNA transcripts provided the source from which TCR beta CDR3 regions were amplified. RT-PCR in the first round (using the HTBI primer set) targeted the TCR CDR3. TCRdb re-called the multiplex PCR reads through MiXCR, storing one row per CDR3 protein. Of a few hundred thousand distinct CDR3 sequences listed, around 42% are singletons. The sequenced sample consisted of peripheral blood or thyroid tissue (not recorded which). The chain is built from TRBV12-3 or TRBV12-4 and TRBJ1-2; TRBD1 might be the D (5 bases). This sequence originates from a woman under 30 with Graves' hyperthyroidism. In DNA form, the CDR3 reads TGTGCCAGCAGTTTAGGCAGGGAAAATGGCTACACCTTC. It translates to CASSLGRENGYTF.